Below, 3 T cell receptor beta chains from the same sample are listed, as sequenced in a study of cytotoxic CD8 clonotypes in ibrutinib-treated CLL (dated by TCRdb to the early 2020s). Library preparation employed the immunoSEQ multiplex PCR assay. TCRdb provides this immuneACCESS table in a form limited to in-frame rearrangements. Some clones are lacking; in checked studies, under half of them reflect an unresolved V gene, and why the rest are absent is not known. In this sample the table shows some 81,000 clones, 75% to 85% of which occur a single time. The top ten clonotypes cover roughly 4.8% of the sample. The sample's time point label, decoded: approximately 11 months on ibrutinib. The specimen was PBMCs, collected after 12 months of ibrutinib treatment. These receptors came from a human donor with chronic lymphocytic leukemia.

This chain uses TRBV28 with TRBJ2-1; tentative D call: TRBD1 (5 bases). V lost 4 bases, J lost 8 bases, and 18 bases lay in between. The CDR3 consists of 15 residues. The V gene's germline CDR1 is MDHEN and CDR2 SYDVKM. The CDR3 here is CASSSLRTYRHEQFF. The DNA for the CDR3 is TGTGCCAGCAGTTCCCTTAGGACATACAGGCATGAGCAGTTCTTC.

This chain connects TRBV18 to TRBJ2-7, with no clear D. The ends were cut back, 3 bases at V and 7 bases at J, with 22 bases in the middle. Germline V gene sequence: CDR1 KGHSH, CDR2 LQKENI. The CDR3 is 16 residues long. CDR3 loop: CASSPNTGRGVGEQYF. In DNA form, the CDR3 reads TGTGCCAGCTCACCCAACACTGGGCGTGGAGTAGGGGAGCAGTACTTC.

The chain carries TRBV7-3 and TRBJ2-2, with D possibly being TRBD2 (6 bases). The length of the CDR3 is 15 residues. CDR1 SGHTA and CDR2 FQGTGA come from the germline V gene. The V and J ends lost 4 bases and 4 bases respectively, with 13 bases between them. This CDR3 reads CASSSQVGGTGELFF. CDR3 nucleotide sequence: TGTGCCAGCAGCTCCCAAGTGGGGGGCACCGGGGAGCTGTTTTTT.